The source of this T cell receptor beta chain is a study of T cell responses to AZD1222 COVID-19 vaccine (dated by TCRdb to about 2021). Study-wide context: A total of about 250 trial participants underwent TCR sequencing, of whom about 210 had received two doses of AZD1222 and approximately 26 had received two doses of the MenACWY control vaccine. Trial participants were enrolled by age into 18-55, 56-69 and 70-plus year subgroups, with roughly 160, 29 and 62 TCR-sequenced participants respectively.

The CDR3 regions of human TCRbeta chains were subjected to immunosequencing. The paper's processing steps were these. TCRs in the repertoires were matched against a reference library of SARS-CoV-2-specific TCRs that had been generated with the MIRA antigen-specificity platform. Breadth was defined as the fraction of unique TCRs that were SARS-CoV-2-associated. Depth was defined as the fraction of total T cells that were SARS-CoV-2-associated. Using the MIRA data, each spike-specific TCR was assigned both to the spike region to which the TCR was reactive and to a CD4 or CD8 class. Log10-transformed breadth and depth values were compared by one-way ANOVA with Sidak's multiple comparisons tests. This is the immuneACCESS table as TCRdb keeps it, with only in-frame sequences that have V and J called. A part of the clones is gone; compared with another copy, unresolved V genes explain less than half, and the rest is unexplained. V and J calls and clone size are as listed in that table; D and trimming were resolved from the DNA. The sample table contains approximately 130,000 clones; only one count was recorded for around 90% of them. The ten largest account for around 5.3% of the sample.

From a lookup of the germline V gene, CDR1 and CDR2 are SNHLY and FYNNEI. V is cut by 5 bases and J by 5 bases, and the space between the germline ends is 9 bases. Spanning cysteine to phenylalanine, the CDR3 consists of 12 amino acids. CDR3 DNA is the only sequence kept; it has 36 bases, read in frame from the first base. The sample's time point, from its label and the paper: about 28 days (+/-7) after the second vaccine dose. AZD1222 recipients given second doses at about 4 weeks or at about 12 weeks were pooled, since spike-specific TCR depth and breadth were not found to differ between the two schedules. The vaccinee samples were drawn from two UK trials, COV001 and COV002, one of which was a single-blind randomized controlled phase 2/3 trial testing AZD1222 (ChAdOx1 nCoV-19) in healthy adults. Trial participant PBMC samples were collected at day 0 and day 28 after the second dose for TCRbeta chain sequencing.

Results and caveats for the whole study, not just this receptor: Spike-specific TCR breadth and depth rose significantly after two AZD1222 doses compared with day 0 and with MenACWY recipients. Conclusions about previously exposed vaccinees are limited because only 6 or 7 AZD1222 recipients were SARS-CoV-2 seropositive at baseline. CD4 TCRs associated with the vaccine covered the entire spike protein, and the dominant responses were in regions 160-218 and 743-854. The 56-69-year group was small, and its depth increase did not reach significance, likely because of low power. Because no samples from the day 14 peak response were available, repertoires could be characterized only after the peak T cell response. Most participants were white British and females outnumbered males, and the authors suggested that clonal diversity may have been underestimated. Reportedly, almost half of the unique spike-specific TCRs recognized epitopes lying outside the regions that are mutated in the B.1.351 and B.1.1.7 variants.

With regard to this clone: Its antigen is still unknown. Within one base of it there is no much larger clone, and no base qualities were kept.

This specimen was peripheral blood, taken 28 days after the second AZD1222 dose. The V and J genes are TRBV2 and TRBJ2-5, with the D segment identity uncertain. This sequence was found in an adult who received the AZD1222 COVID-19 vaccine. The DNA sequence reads TGTGCCAGCAGTCCCTGGGTGGAGACCCAGTACTTC. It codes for CASSPWVETQYF. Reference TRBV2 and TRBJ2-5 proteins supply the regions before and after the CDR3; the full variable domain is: EPEVTQTPSHQVTQMGQEVILRCVPISNHLYFYWYRQILGQKVEFLVSFYNNEISEKSEIFDDQFSVERPDGSNFTLKIRSTKLEDSAMYFCASSPWVETQYFGPGTRLLVL.